The TCR beta chain described here comes from a study of spatial heterogeneity in lung cancer. Study summary: The average count in raw reads for each unique TCR and UMI combination exceeded nine appearances.

In regard to this clonotype: Its cognate antigen is unknown.

Study-wide points: Among blood samples, ubiquitous expanded tumor TCRs appeared more at resection than at follow-up.

Documented time point: sample taken at primary tumor resection. Without sorting, whole RNA was sequenced from tumor, nontumor lung or frozen PBMC. Every TCR cDNA molecule bore its own unique molecular identifier. One entry per CDR3 protein, called by TCRdb with MiXCR from the 5' RACE reads. The table includes more than 30,000 distinct CDR3 sequences, around 5% detected once. The clonotype originates from a female donor with early-stage non-small cell lung cancer. Sample: PBMCs, taken at surgery.

The CDR3 loop reads CASSLERGGEKLFF. For the CDR3, the DNA is TGTGCCAGCAGCTTGGAGAGGGGAGGTGAAAAACTGTTTTTT. The chain links TRBV5-6 to TRBJ1-4; tentatively, D is TRBD1 (5 bases). The CDR3 has 14 amino acids. Trimming shortened V by 0 bases and J by 7 bases, and 10 bases separated the two germline ends. CDR1 and CDR2 (germline): SGHDT, YYEEEE. Looking up the rest from reference TRBV5-6 and TRBJ1-4 gives the full variable domain: DAGVTQSPTHLIKTRGQQVTLRCSPKSGHDTVSWYQQALGQGPQFIFQYYEEEERQRGNFPDRFSGHQFPNYSSELNVNALLLGDSALYLCASSLERGGEKLFFGSGTQLSVL.